This paragraph reports one TCR beta chain. V shed 1 base and J shed 6 bases, with 21 bases lying between them. Per germline, CDR1 LGHNA and CDR2 YNFKEQ. The length of the CDR3 is 17 residues. Only in-frame clones appear in the TCRdb table, and some are missing; sequencing was by immunoSEQ multiplex PCR. The sample has 100,000 or so clones, 86% seen once. This record belongs to a study of blood T cell repertoires in COVID-19. The clonotype was recovered from a woman aged 50 to 65 who had recovered from COVID-19. The chain joins TRBV4-2 to TRBJ2-5, with a tentative D call TRBD2 (6 bases). The source material was PBMCs or T cells enriched from blood (not recorded which). The chain's CDR3 is CASSQVAAAGGPKTQYF. CDR3 in DNA: TGTGCCAGCAGCCAAGTCGCAGCGGCAGGAGGGCCGAAGACCCAGTACTTC.